Sequencing of this T cell receptor beta chain was carried out in a study of immune evolution from preneoplasia to lung adenocarcinoma. The wider study: HLA loss of heterozygosity: around 6.5% AIS, about 15% MIA, roughly 35% ADC, none AAH.

Turning to this clone: The antigen remains undetermined.

Study-wide points: T cell clonality was higher in KRAS-mutant than EGFR-mutant or wild-type nodules. Top clone frequencies peaked in normal lung, apparently declining through invasive adenocarcinoma.

Macro-dissection enriched premalignant or tumor cells before nucleic acid extraction. The CDR3 loop spans 15 amino acids. Losses at the gene ends were 6 bases for V and 0 bases for J; bases not matched to a gene: 5. Germline-derived CDR1 and CDR2 are MNHEY and SVGAGI. Sequencing was performed with immunoSEQ multiplex PCR; in TCRdb, only in-frame clones are kept and a portion is missing. The data contain just over 9,000 clones, 75% to 85% of them singletons. This clonotype was obtained from a person aged 65-85 years with lung adenocarcinoma. The rearrangement joins TRBV6-5 to TRBJ2-5; TRBD1 matches at 9 bases. The sequenced sample consisted of FFPE lung adenocarcinoma in situ tissue. The DNA of the CDR3 is TGTGCCAGCAGCCCAGGGACAGGGAACCAAGAGACCCAGTACTTC. It specifies CASSPGTGNQETQYF.